This T cell receptor (beta chain) is drawn from a study of T cells expressing NK-cell markers. Germline CDR1 is MNHEY and CDR2 is SMNVEV (reference sequence). CDR3 length equals 16 residues. TCRdb reprocessed the 5' RACE reads; each CDR3 protein has one entry and no DNA is given. This table lists over 150,000 distinct CDR3 sequences. The rearrangement uses TRBV27 and TRBJ2-7; there is no DNA to check the TCRdb D call of TRBD1. The receptor comes from a woman in her forties or fifties in good health. Specimen: blood T cells: a sorted CD56 or NKG2C T cell subset, CD4+ or CD8+ T cells, or bulk PBMC T cells (not recorded which). The CDR3 region is CASSSKGAGDSYEQYF.